This TCR beta chain was captured by sequencing in a study of blood T cell repertoires in COVID-19. Sequencing was performed with immunoSEQ multiplex PCR; in TCRdb, only in-frame clones are kept and a portion is missing. The sample has around 300,000 clones, around 90% seen once; the top ten hold 2.5% to 3%. The clonotype originates from a woman aged 50 to 65 who had recovered from COVID-19. Sequencing was performed on PBMCs or T cells enriched from blood (not recorded which).

Here the CDR3 DNA reads TGTGCCAGCAGCAGGCACTACGAGCAGTACTTC. Residues: CASSRHYEQYF. The V and J genes are TRBV21-1 and TRBJ2-7; the D call in the table, TRBD1, was not verified against the DNA. TRBV21-1 is given as a pseudogene. The CDR3 runs to 11 residues.